This TCR beta chain was obtained from a study of long-term antiretroviral therapy in people with HIV. Trimming took off 1 base at V and 7 bases at J, with 13 bases between the two ends. CDR3 length: 15 residues. Germline V gene data show CDR1 as SGHTA and CDR2 as FQGNSA. Without exception, participants with HIV were treated in the United States. Survey-level immunoSEQ v3.0 assays were run. Assay used: immunoSEQ multiplex PCR; TCRdb lists only in-frame clones, some missing. The sample includes some 16,000 clones, 94% of them seen just once. The TCR sequence derives from a woman aged 45-59 years with HIV. The J gene is TRBJ2-2, the V gene TRBV7-2; a weak D match, TRBD2 (5 bases). The sample was unsorted PBMCs, taken about 6 years after starting antiretroviral therapy. CDR3 in amino acids: CASSLDNLALGELFF. CDR3 sequence (DNA): TGTGCCAGCAGCTTAGATAATTTAGCGCTCGGGGAGCTGTTTTTT.